These 16 T cell receptor beta chains were sequenced from one sample in a study of radiotherapy plus CTLA-4 blockade in lung cancer. Repertoires were generated with immunoSEQ multiplex PCR, while TCRdb's copy carries only in-frame clones and drops some. The sample carries about 46,000 clones, 77% recorded once. The sequenced sample was peripheral blood, obtained from a patient treated with radiotherapy plus ipilimumab. These receptor sequences come from a human donor with non-small cell lung cancer whose response to radiotherapy plus ipilimumab could not be evaluated.

This clone occurred a few times. The rearrangement joins TRBV7-8 to TRBJ2-7; possible D gene TRBD1, 5 bases. V gave up 5 bases and J gave up 0 bases, with 11 bases separating them. The CDR3 consists of 14 residues. CDR1 and CDR2 from the germline V gene are SGHVS and FQNEAQ. The CDR3 bases are TGTGCCAGCAGCGGATACAGGAGCTCCTACGAGCAGTACTTC. It specifies CASSGYRSSYEQYF.

This rearrangement joins TRBV5-6 to TRBJ2-3; 8 nucleotides match TRBD1. CDR3 length equals 15 residues. The germline gives CDR1 SGHDT, CDR2 YYEEEE. V shed 1 base and J 5 bases; nucleotides not matched to a gene: 6. CDR3 sequence (DNA): TGTGCCAGCAGCTTGCGGACAGGGTGGGGAGATACGCAGTATTTT. Translation: CASSLRTGWGDTQYF.

The chain uses TRBV4-1 and TRBJ2-1; D is possibly TRBD1 (5 bases). CDR3 length: 17 amino acids. The V and J ends lost 0 bases and 0 bases respectively, with 12 bases between them. Germline lookup yields CDR1 MGHRA and CDR2 YSYEKL. The CDR3 coding sequence is TGCGCCAGCAGCCAAGATCTTGCCAGGGTCTCCTACAATGAGCAGTTCTTC. Translating it yields CASSQDLARVSYNEQFF.

The chain couples TRBV30 to TRBJ1-5; perhaps TRBD1 as D (6 bases). CDR1 is GTSNPN and CDR2 is SVGIG in the germline V gene (reference sequence). The V gene lost 2 bases and the J gene lost 7 bases, with 12 bases spanning the gap. CDR3 size: 13 residues. CDR3 region: CAWSWTARQPQHF. DNA of the CDR3: TGTGCCTGGAGTTGGACAGCAAGACAGCCCCAGCATTTT.

This clone was recorded a few times. The rearrangement links TRBV5-1 to TRBJ2-2, with 7 nucleotides matching TRBD2. This CDR3 is built from 13 residues. Germline assignment: CDR1 SGHRS and CDR2 YFSETQ. The V and J ends lost 3 bases and 4 bases, in that order; junction bases with no gene match: 0. CDR3 DNA: TGCGCCAGCAGCTGGGGGGGCACCGGGGAGCTGTTTTTT. This translates into CASSWGGTGELFF. Based on the CDR3 plus reference TRBV5-1 and TRBJ2-2, the full variable domain is KAGVTQTPRYLIKTRGQQVTLSCSPISGHRSVSWYQQTPGQGLQFLFEYFSETQRNKGNFPGRFSGRQFSNSRSEMNVSTLELGDSALYLCASSWGGTGELFFGEGSRLTVL.

This chain connects TRBV5-6 to TRBJ1-1; no reliable D call. Per the germline V gene, CDR1 is SGHDT and CDR2 is YYEEEE. Deletions cut 0 bases from V and 5 bases from J, with 11 bases between. There are 14 residues in the CDR3. DNA of the CDR3: TGTGCCAGCAGCTTGGACAGCCGGTGGACTGAAGCTTTCTTT. The encoded protein is CASSLDSRWTEAFF.

This clone was seen a handful of times. This chain links TRBV7-8 with TRBJ2-1; D gene ambiguous. This CDR3 has 13 amino acids. The V end was cut by 4 bases, the J end by 7 bases, with 11 bases between. Looked up from germline, CDR1 is SGHVS and CDR2 is FQNEAQ. This CDR3 is CASSSYPGNEQFF. CDR3 nucleotide sequence: TGTGCCAGCAGCTCCTACCCGGGTAATGAGCAGTTCTTC.

V gene TRBV18 combines with J gene TRBJ2-7; D might be TRBD1 (6 bases). Germline V gene sequence: CDR1 KGHSH, CDR2 LQKENI. With 6 bases removed from V and 0 bases from J, the gap between germline ends came to 15 bases. The CDR3 is made up of 15 amino acids. The chain's CDR3 is CASSQGQSFSYEQYF. The CDR3 nucleotides read TGTGCCAGCTCGCAAGGACAGAGCTTCTCCTACGAGCAGTACTTC.

This rearrangement joins TRBV7-2 to TRBJ2-2; 9 bases are a match to TRBD2. Looked up from germline, CDR1 is SGHTA and CDR2 is FQGNSA. Unmatched junction bases numbered 5, after V lost 1 base and J lost 5 bases. The CDR3 length is 16 residues. CDR3 residues: CASSLDGGRVTGELFF. For the CDR3, the DNA is TGTGCCAGCAGCTTAGACGGCGGGAGGGTAACCGGGGAGCTGTTTTTT.

V is TRBV11-2 and J is TRBJ1-2; D is uncertain. The V end lost 1 base, the J end lost 4 bases, and 10 bases lay between the germline ends. The V gene's germline CDR1 is SGHAT and CDR2 FQNNGV. The CDR3 consists of 14 residues. This CDR3 reads CASSLGEGGYGYTF. The DNA of the CDR3 is TGTGCCAGCAGCTTAGGAGAGGGCGGCTATGGCTACACCTTC.

The rearrangement uses TRBV7-9 and TRBJ2-7; D unresolved. Germline V CDR1 and CDR2: SEHNR, FQNEAQ (reference sequence). V shed 0 bases and J shed 1 base, with 4 bases lying between them. CDR3 length equals 13 residues. In DNA, the CDR3 is TGTGCCAGCAGCTTAGCGGCATCCTACGAGCAGTACTTC. This translates into CASSLAASYEQYF.

The chain uses TRBV30 and TRBJ2-5, with 7 nucleotides matching TRBD2. With the DNA end fitting TRBJ2-7 better, the J assignment may be wrong. CDR1 is GTSNPN, CDR2 SVGIG, per germline (reference sequence). The CDR3 is 12 residues long. The CDR3 reads CAWTSGSYEQYF. The DNA for the CDR3 is TGTGCCTGGACTAGCGGCTCCTACGAGCAGTACTTC.

The CDR3, as DNA: TGTGCCAGCAGCCCAACCGGGACAGCCCTTCGTCAGACCCAGTACTTC. Translated, it gives CASSPTGTALRQTQYF. The rearrangement uses TRBV27 and TRBJ2-5; TRBD1 matches at 7 bases. CDR1 is MNHEY, CDR2 SMNVEV, per germline (reference sequence). J gave up 6 bases and V 6 bases, and 16 bases lay outside the gene matches. The CDR3 extends over 16 amino acids.

This clone has just a few counts. The sample carries other DNA sequences with the same CDR3. The V call is TRBV28, the J call TRBJ1-4; no clear D gene. The CDR3 is 13 residues long. Between the trimmed V and J ends, which lost 3 bases and 5 bases, there was a span of 7 bases. The germline gives CDR1 MDHEN, CDR2 SYDVKM. The CDR3 bases are TGTGCCAGCAGTTTGCCCGGGAATGAAAAACTGTTTTTT. Its protein is CASSLPGNEKLFF.

V and J are TRBV7-2 and TRBJ1-5; D is ambiguous. Germline assignment: CDR1 SGHTA and CDR2 FQGNSA. The CDR3 loop spans 13 amino acids. Trimming took off 5 bases at V and 1 base at J, with 6 bases between the two ends. In DNA form, the CDR3 reads TGTGCCAGCAGCACTTGGAGCAATCAGCCCCAGCATTTT. It yields the protein CASSTWSNQPQHF.

This clone has more than one count but fewer than ten. V gene TRBV6-5 combines with J gene TRBJ1-1; perhaps TRBD1 as D (5 bases). The length of the CDR3 is 14 residues. Germline V lookup: CDR1 MNHEY, CDR2 SVGAGI. V gave up 7 bases and J gave up 2 bases, with 14 bases separating them. The CDR3 loop is CASKPRGSNTEAFF. DNA for the CDR3: TGTGCCAGCAAACCAAGGGGATCAAACACTGAAGCTTTCTTT.